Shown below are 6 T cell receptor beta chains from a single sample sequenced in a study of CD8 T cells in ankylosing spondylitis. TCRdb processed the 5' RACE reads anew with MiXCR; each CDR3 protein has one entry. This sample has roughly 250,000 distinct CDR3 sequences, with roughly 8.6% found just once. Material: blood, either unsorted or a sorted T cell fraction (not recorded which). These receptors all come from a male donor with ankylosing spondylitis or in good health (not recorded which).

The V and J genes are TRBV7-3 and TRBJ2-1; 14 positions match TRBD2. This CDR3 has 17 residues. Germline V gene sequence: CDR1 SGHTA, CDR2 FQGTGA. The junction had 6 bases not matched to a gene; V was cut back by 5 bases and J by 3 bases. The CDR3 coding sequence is TGTGCCAGCAGCCCCTGGACTAGCGGGGGGCTCTACAATGAGCAGTTCTTC. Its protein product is CASSPWTSGGLYNEQFF.

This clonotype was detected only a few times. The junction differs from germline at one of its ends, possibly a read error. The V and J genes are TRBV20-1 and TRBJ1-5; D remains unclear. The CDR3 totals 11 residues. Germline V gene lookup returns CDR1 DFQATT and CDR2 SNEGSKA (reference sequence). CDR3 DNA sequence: TGCAGTGCCATTAGGTTTCAGACCCAGCATTTT. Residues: CSAIRFQTQHF.

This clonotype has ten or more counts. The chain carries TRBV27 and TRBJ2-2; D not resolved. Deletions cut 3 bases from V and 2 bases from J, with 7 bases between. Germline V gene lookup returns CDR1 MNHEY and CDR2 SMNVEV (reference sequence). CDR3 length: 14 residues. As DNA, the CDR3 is TGTGCCAGCAGTTTCAAGGGCAACACCGGGGAGCTGTTTTTT. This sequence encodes CASSFKGNTGELFF.

In DNA form, the CDR3 reads TGCAGCGCCGAGGGACAGGGAGACAATGAGCAGTTCTTC. It translates to CSAEGQGDNEQFF. The chain combines TRBV29-1 with TRBJ2-1, with 9 bases identical to TRBD1. CDR1 and CDR2 from the germline V gene are SQVTM and ANQGSEA. V trimming: 7 bases; J trimming: 5 bases; junction bases outside the gene matches: 6. CDR3 length: 13 residues.

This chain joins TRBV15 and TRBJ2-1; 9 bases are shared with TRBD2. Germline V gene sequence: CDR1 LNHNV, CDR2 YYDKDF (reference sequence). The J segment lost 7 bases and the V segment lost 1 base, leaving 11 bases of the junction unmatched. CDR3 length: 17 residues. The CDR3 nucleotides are TGTGCCACCAGCAGAGGGGTAACGAGACTAGCGGAAAATGAGCAGTTCTTC. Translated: CATSRGVTRLAENEQFF. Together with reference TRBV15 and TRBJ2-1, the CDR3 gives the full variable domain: DAMVIQNPRYQVTQFGKPVTLSCSQTLNHNVMYWYQQKSSQAPKLLFHYYDKDFNNEADTPDNFQSRRPNTSFCFLDIRSPGLGDTAMYLCATSRGVTRLAENEQFFGPGTRLTVL.

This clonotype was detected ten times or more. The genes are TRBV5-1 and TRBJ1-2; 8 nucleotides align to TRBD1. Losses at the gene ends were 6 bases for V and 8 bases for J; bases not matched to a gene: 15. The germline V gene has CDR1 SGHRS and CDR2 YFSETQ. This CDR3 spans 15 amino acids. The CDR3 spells CASTPGLDRGGGYTF. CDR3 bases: TGCGCCAGCACCCCCGGGCTTGACAGGGGAGGAGGCTACACCTTC.